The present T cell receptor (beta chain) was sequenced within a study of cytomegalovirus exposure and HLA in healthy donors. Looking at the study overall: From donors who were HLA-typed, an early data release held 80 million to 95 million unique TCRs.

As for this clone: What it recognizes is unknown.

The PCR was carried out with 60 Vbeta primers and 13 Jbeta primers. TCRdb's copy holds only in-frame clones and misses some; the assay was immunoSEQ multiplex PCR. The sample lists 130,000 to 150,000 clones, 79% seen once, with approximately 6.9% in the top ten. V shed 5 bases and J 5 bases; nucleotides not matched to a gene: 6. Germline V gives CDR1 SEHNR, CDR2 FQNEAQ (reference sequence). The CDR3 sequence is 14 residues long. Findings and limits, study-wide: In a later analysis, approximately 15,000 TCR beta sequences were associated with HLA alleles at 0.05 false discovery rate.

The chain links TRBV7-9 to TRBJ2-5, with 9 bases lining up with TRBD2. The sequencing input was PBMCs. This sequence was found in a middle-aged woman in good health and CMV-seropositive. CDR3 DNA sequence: TGTGCCAGCAGCCCGGGACTAGCTGCGGAGACCCAGTACTTC. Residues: CASSPGLAAETQYF.